These 10 T cell receptor beta chains originate from one sample sequenced in a study of cytomegalovirus exposure and HLA in healthy donors. Use of 60 Vbeta and 13 Jbeta primers characterized the PCR. Here immunoSEQ multiplex PCR was the method, and the copy in TCRdb shows in-frame clones only, minus some. The profile covers about 80,000 clones, with 62% appearing a single time and about 4.7% taken by the ten largest. The sequencing sample was made of PBMCs. The receptors were sampled from a male donor in good health and CMV-seropositive.

V gene TRBV2 combines with J gene TRBJ2-1; 14 nucleotides match TRBD2. The V gene's germline CDR1 is SNHLY and CDR2 FYNNEI. The junction had 6 bases not matched to a gene; V was cut back by 4 bases and J by 10 bases. The CDR3 spans 15 residues. The CDR3 protein is CASSGTSGGLGEQFF. The CDR3 nucleotides read TGTGCCAGCAGTGGGACTAGCGGGGGGCTAGGGGAGCAGTTCTTC.

This clone was seen a few times. The chain uses TRBV28 and TRBJ1-3, with no clear D. Germline V CDR1 and CDR2: MDHEN, SYDVKM. This CDR3 contains 15 residues. V lost 3 bases to trimming and J lost 4 bases, with 13 bases between them. CDR3 DNA sequence: TGTGCCAGCAGTTTCTCAGGCTCGGGGGGAAACACCATATATTTT. Protein: CASSFSGSGGNTIYF.

V usage is TRBV7-2 and J usage is TRBJ2-1; D is uncertain. Trimming took off 5 bases at V and 7 bases at J, with 9 bases between the two ends. The germline V gene encodes CDR1 SGHTA and CDR2 FQGNSA. The CDR3 covers 12 residues. The CDR3 here is CASSARRNEQFF. CDR3 DNA: TGTGCCAGCAGCGCCCGGAGAAATGAGCAGTTCTTC.

As for this clone: The junction and the germline gene differ at one end; a read error may be behind it. V and J are TRBV7-9 and TRBJ2-7; D call uncertain. From germline, CDR1 is SEHNR and CDR2 FQNEAQ (reference sequence). The CDR3 spans 14 residues. The CDR3, as DNA: TGTTCCAGCAGCTCCCTAGTGAGCCTAGGCGAGCAGTACTTC. Encoded protein: CSSSSLVSLGEQYF. The whole variable domain, filled in from reference TRBV7-9 and TRBJ2-7, reads DTGVSQNPRHKITKRGQNVTFRCDPISEHNRLYWYRQTLGQGPEFLTYFQNEAQLEKSRLLSDRFSAERPKGSFSTLEIQRTEQGDSAMYLCSSSSLVSLGEQYFGPGTRLTVT.

J is TRBJ1-2 and V is TRBV5-6, with D unresolved. This CDR3 has 14 residues. Per germline, CDR1 SGHDT and CDR2 YYEEEE. Trimming shortened V by 0 bases and J by 5 bases, and 11 bases separated the two germline ends. The CDR3 loop reads CASSLASTRYGYTF. CDR3 DNA sequence: TGTGCCAGCAGCTTGGCGTCCACGCGTTATGGCTACACCTTC.

The chain combines TRBV6-5 with TRBJ2-5, with 8 bases matching TRBD1. TRBJ2-7 matches the DNA end more closely, so the J call is doubtful. Germline values: CDR1 MNHEY, CDR2 SVGAGI. This CDR3 is built from 15 residues. The CDR3 is CASSPGQGRSYEQYF. In DNA form, the CDR3 reads TGTGCCAGCAGTCCCGGACAGGGTAGGTCCTACGAGCAGTACTTC.

The gene calls are TRBV30 and TRBJ1-2; D possibly corresponds to TRBD1 (6 bases). V lost 3 bases and J 6 bases, leaving 8 bases between the germline ends. CDR1 is GTSNPN, CDR2 SVGIG, per germline (reference sequence). The CDR3 has 11 amino acids. This CDR3 reads CAWRQGNGYTF. CDR3 DNA sequence: TGTGCCTGGAGACAGGGAAATGGCTACACCTTC. The full variable domain, its missing parts supplied by reference TRBV30 and TRBJ1-2, is SQTIHQWPATLVQPVGSPLSLECTVEGTSNPNLYWYRQAAGRGLQLLFYSVGIGQISSEVPQNLSASRPQDRQFILSSKKLLLSDSGFYLCAWRQGNGYTFGSGTRLTVV.

This sequence joins TRBV30 and TRBJ2-2, with a possible D match to TRBD2 (5 bases). V was pared by 1 base and J by 5 bases, with 11 bases between. CDR3 length: 14 amino acids. Germline CDR1 reads GTSNPN; CDR2 reads SVGIG (reference sequence). The CDR3 loop is CAWSGGLGTGELFF. For the CDR3, the DNA is TGTGCCTGGAGTGGAGGGTTGGGGACCGGGGAGCTGTTTTTT.

Written as DNA, the CDR3 is TGTGCCTGGAGCCCGCGAGTTACTAACTATGGCTACACCTTC. As protein: CAWSPRVTNYGYTF. V gene TRBV30 combines with J gene TRBJ1-2; no definite D call. Germline CDR1 GTSNPN, CDR2 SVGIG (reference sequence). The CDR3 covers 14 residues. V shed 3 bases and J shed 0 bases, with 11 bases lying between them. Complete variable domain (other parts from reference TRBV30 and TRBJ1-2): SQTIHQWPATLVQPVGSPLSLECTVEGTSNPNLYWYRQAAGRGLQLLFYSVGIGQISSEVPQNLSASRPQDRQFILSSKKLLLSDSGFYLCAWSPRVTNYGYTFGSGTRLTVV.

As regards this clone: Compared with germline, one end of the junction differs, possibly owing to a read error. The chain uses TRBV5-1 and TRBJ2-2; perhaps TRBD2 as D (5 bases). Germline CDR1 reads SGHRS; CDR2 reads YFSETQ. The CDR3 runs 16 residues. CDR3 nucleotide sequence: TGCGCCCGCAGCTTGTCGGTACTAGCGAACACCGGGGAGCTGTTTTTT. Translating it yields CARSLSVLANTGELFF.